The sequence of this TCR beta chain was determined in a study of T cells in Graves' hyperthyroidism and ophthalmopathy. At the level of the study: Prior to any treatment, at the point of initial diagnosis, peripheral blood was collected.

Regions amplified from RNA transcripts were the TCR beta CDR3 regions. When the TCR CDR3 underwent first-round RT-PCR, the HTBI primer set was used. A single record per CDR3 protein comes from TCRdb applying MiXCR to the multiplex PCR reads. The repertoire holds more than 450,000 distinct CDR3 sequences, around 15% seen once, with roughly 14% in the top ten. This clonotype was detected ten times or more. Its antigen is not identified. V was clipped by 1 base and J by 4 bases; unmatched bases: 6. This CDR3 region has 16 residues. CDR1 and CDR2 (germline): DFQATT, SNEGSKA (reference sequence). Study results and limitations: Most thyroid clonotypes that were expanded above 0.001 also turned up in blood.

The sample was blood. This chain links TRBV20-1 with TRBJ2-1; 11 nucleotides line up with TRBD2. The clonotype was recovered from a middle-aged woman with Graves' hyperthyroidism. DNA for the CDR3: TGCAGTGCTAGAGCCCAACTAGCGGGAGTTTACAATGAGCAGTTCTTC. It encodes CSARAQLAGVYNEQFF.